Below, one T cell receptor beta chain is given with its context. Its antigen is still unknown. CDR3 size: 14 residues. Germline assignment: CDR1 KGHSH and CDR2 LQKENI. V gave up 3 bases and J gave up 3 bases; unmatched junction bases: 1. The source of the sample is a study of CD8+ T cells in alopecia areata. Whole-study context: Twice daily, treated patients received 5 to 10 mg of oral tofacitinib. It was 6 to 18 months of tofacitinib, and then there were 6 months off drug. Notes on the study in general: Scalp specimens additionally yield sequences from normal skin's resident alphabeta T cells. Against the mouse data, patients shared TCRs less clearly, possibly for HLA reasons.

RNA extraction and reverse transcription yielded cDNA as sequencing template. Here immunoSEQ multiplex PCR was the method, and the copy in TCRdb shows in-frame clones only, minus some. The repertoire consists of 140,000 to 150,000 clones, with approximately 50% occurring once and the leading ten covering 0.99%. This TCR derives from a human donor with alopecia areata. The genes are TRBV18 and TRBJ1-2; the match to TRBD1 covers 10 bases. Sequenced material: CD4+ T cells sorted from blood, taken at week 0. CDR3: CASSPDRGHYGYTF. As DNA, the CDR3 is TGTGCCAGCTCACCTGACAGGGGGCACTATGGCTACACCTTC.